The 27 T cell receptor beta chains presented below share a single source sample, sequenced in a study of blood T cell repertoires in COVID-19. The protocol was immunoSEQ multiplex PCR, while the TCRdb copy is restricted to in-frame clones and leaves out a portion. The top ten clones hold around 2.9% of a sample with approximately 150,000 clones, 75% to 90% of them seen once. The sample comprised peripheral blood. The receptors derive from a woman aged 60-70 years with active COVID-19.

This clone showed up just a few times. The CDR3 sequence is CASSPGSGGGSYNEQFF. CDR3 bases: TGTGCCAGCAGCCCAGGCTCTGGGGGCGGATCCTACAATGAGCAGTTCTTC. This sequence joins TRBV9 and TRBJ2-1; D possibly corresponds to TRBD1 (6 bases). The CDR3 length is 17 residues. V shed 4 bases and J shed 1 base, with 18 bases lying between them. Germline loops: CDR1 SGDLS, CDR2 YYNGEE.

The CDR3, as DNA: TGTGCCAGCAGCGCTACAGGGGGAGGGGAGTTCTTC. Translation: CASSATGGGEFF. The chain joins TRBV7-2 to TRBJ2-1, with D possibly being TRBD1 (8 bases). This CDR3 is built from 12 residues. V lost 5 bases and J 14 bases, leaving 16 bases between the germline ends. Germline CDR1 SGHTA, CDR2 FQGNSA.

This clone was recorded only once. In DNA form, the CDR3 reads TGTGCCAGCACAGGGGGCTTAGATAATTCACCCCTCCACTTT. It specifies CASTGGLDNSPLHF. The rearrangement uses TRBV5-6 and TRBJ1-6, with 8 bases matching TRBD1. Germline V lookup: CDR1 SGHDT, CDR2 YYEEEE. The trim removed 6 bases at V and 5 bases at J, leaving 4 bases unmatched. The CDR3 extends over 14 amino acids.

This chain uses TRBV28 with TRBJ2-2; 7 positions match TRBD2. Germline values: CDR1 MDHEN, CDR2 SYDVKM. The CDR3 is made up of 17 amino acids. V was pared by 4 bases and J by 1 base, with 9 bases of the junction left unmatched. The CDR3: CASSSPPGLLNTGELFF. The CDR3 region has the DNA TGTGCCAGCAGTTCTCCCCCGGGACTACTGAACACCGGGGAGCTGTTTTTT.

This clone was detected only once. The chain recombines TRBV21-1 with TRBJ2-7; TRBD1 is taken as the D call from the table, unchecked against the DNA. TRBV21-1 is assigned pseudogene status. This CDR3 contains 18 residues. The CDR3 reads CASSKSLMAGGGTYEQYF. CDR3 nucleotides: TGTGCCAGCAGCAAAAGTTTGATGGCAGGGGGAGGCACCTACGAGCAGTACTTC.

The chain has TRBV7-6 and TRBJ2-7; weak D call: TRBD1 (5 bases). The CDR3 runs 11 residues. Germline V lookup: CDR1 SGHVS, CDR2 FNYEAQ. Between the trimmed V and J ends, which lost 5 bases and 6 bases, there was a span of 8 bases. The CDR3 region is CASSLRVEQYF. Written as DNA, the CDR3 is TGTGCCAGCAGCCTCAGGGTCGAGCAGTACTTC.

The chain has TRBV28 and TRBJ2-6, with D perhaps matching TRBD1 (6 bases). CDR1 MDHEN and CDR2 SYDVKM come from the germline V gene. The CDR3 totals 15 residues. The V gene lost 4 bases and the J gene lost 4 bases, with 11 bases spanning the gap. The CDR3 loop is CASSSGTPGANVLTF. CDR3 nucleotides: TGTGCCAGCAGTTCCGGGACACCCGGGGCCAACGTCCTGACTTTC.

The chain joins TRBV6-6 to TRBJ2-3; D possibly corresponds to TRBD2 (6 bases). This CDR3 has 16 amino acids. Germline-derived CDR1 and CDR2 are MNHNY and SVGAGI (reference sequence). V was clipped by 7 bases and J by 3 bases, with 20 bases between them. In DNA form, the CDR3 reads TGTGCCAGCACCTCTCGGGGCCGAGGAGGGACAGATACGCAGTATTTT. It translates to CASTSRGRGGTDTQYF.

The CDR3 region is CASSLAQGNTEAFF. CDR3 in DNA: TGTGCCAGCAGTTTAGCGCAGGGGAACACTGAAGCTTTCTTT. The V and J genes are TRBV27 and TRBJ1-1; perhaps TRBD1 as D (5 bases). CDR3 length equals 14 residues. The germline gives CDR1 MNHEY, CDR2 SMNVEV (reference sequence). The germline V and J ends were trimmed by 2 bases and 1 base, with 8 bases remaining between them.

V is TRBV6-5 and J is TRBJ2-3; 10 nucleotides align to TRBD1. The ends lost 6 bases at V and 2 bases at J; junction bases unmatched: 5. The CDR3 is 15 amino acids. Germline values: CDR1 MNHEY, CDR2 SVGAGI. The DNA of the CDR3 is TGTGCCAGCAGACGACAGGGGGCTGTCACAGATACGCAGTATTTT. This sequence encodes CASRRQGAVTDTQYF.

J is TRBJ2-7 and V is TRBV28; D ambiguous. Germline CDR1 MDHEN, CDR2 SYDVKM. The V and J ends lost 2 bases and 10 bases respectively, with 12 bases between them. There are 12 residues in the CDR3. The CDR3 region is CASSLKIPEQYF. The CDR3, as DNA: TGTGCCAGCAGTTTAAAAATTCCAGAACAGTACTTC.

The chain uses TRBV6-2 or TRBV6-3 and TRBJ2-5, with 9 bases fitting TRBD2. Germline V CDR1 and CDR2: MNHEY, SVGEGT. The CDR3 runs to 15 residues. V lost 2 bases and J lost 6; bases outside the gene matches: 7. Written as DNA, the CDR3 is TGTGCCAGCAGTTACGGTAGCGGGAGTATTAAGACCCAGTACTTC. This sequence encodes CASSYGSGSIKTQYF.

The chain links TRBV5-1 to TRBJ1-2; 9 nucleotides align to TRBD1. The CDR3 totals 15 residues. With 5 bases clipped from V and 2 bases from J, the junction kept 7 bases outside the gene matches. Looked up from germline, CDR1 is SGHRS and CDR2 is YFSETQ. The CDR3 loop is CASRYQTGGNYGYTF. CDR3 bases: TGCGCCAGCAGATATCAGACAGGGGGGAACTATGGCTACACCTTC.

The V call is TRBV6-1, the J call TRBJ1-6; 9 bases are shared with TRBD1. CDR1 MNHNS and CDR2 SASEGT come from the germline V gene. V lost 5 bases to trimming and J lost 9 bases; unmatched junction nucleotides: 17. The CDR3 extends over 18 amino acids. The CDR3 nucleotides are TGTGCCAGCAGTAAAGAACTTCCGGGACAGGGTACAGGTTCACCCCTCCACTTT. Translated: CASSKELPGQGTGSPLHF.

CDR3 residues: CASRGGRKAGYEQYF. The CDR3 DNA reads TGTGCCAGCAGGGGGGGGAGAAAAGCCGGCTACGAGCAGTACTTC. V gene TRBV6-4 combines with J gene TRBJ2-7; 7 bases line up with TRBD2. The ends lost 6 bases at V and 3 bases at J; junction bases unmatched: 11. CDR1 is MRHNA, CDR2 SNTAGT, per germline. This CDR3 region has 15 residues.

DNA for the CDR3: TGCAGTGCTAGTGGAGCGGGAGAGAGGTACAATGAGCAGTTCTTC. Translation: CSASGAGERYNEQFF. This rearrangement joins TRBV20-1 to TRBJ2-1, with 8 bases lining up with TRBD2. Looked up from germline, CDR1 is DFQATT and CDR2 is SNEGSKA (reference sequence). The CDR3 runs to 15 residues. V trimming: 3 bases; J trimming: 4 bases; junction bases outside the gene matches: 8.

The chain uses TRBV15 and TRBJ2-5, with D unresolved. Germline V lookup: CDR1 LNHNV, CDR2 YYDKDF (reference sequence). The CDR3 extends over 13 amino acids. With 4 bases removed from V and 1 base from J, the gap between germline ends came to 7 bases. CDR3 protein: CATSITGQETQYF. CDR3 nucleotides: TGTGCCACCAGCATTACTGGCCAAGAGACCCAGTACTTC. Combining the CDR3 with reference TRBV15 and TRBJ2-5 gives the whole variable domain DAMVIQNPRYQVTQFGKPVTLSCSQTLNHNVMYWYQQKSSQAPKLLFHYYDKDFNNEADTPDNFQSRRPNTSFCFLDIRSPGLGDTAMYLCATSITGQETQYFGPGTRLLVL.

The chain is built from TRBV6-5 and TRBJ1-2; 9 bases are a match to TRBD1. The CDR3 sequence is 15 residues long. J gave up 2 bases and V 5 bases, and 6 bases lay outside the gene matches. CDR1 and CDR2 from the germline V gene are MNHEY and SVGAGI. CDR3 region: CASSPGTGPNYGYTF. Here the CDR3 DNA reads TGTGCCAGCAGTCCCGGGACAGGGCCAAACTATGGCTACACCTTC.

The chain employs TRBV27 and TRBJ2-7; weak D call: TRBD1 (6 bases). This CDR3 has 14 amino acids. CDR1 is MNHEY and CDR2 is SMNVEV in the germline V gene (reference sequence). The V end lost 7 bases, the J end lost 5 bases, and 18 bases lay between the germline ends. The CDR3 region is CASKPLQGSHEQYF. The DNA for the CDR3 is TGTGCCAGCAAACCCCTACAGGGTTCCCACGAGCAGTACTTC.

The chain joins TRBV5-3 to TRBJ2-2; TRBD1 matches 12 bases. TRBV5-3 is an open reading frame whose function is uncertain. CDR3 length: 16 residues. V shed 3 bases, J shed 7 bases, and the junction held 7 bases outside the gene matches. The DNA for the CDR3 is TGTGCCAGAAGCTACCGGGACAGGGGGCTTGGCGGGGAGCTGTTTTTT. Translating it yields CARSYRDRGLGGELFF.

CDR3 bases: TGTGCCAGCAGTCCCCCCGGGAACTATGGCTACACCTTC. Residues: CASSPPGNYGYTF. The chain joins TRBV6-5 to TRBJ1-2; D is undetermined. The CDR3 covers 13 residues. Germline assignment: CDR1 MNHEY and CDR2 SVGAGI. The germline V and J ends were trimmed by 5 bases and 2 bases, with 9 bases remaining between them.

Points on this clone: Other DNA sequences of this sample code for an identical CDR3. The chain links TRBV5-1 to TRBJ2-7, with 8 bases matching TRBD1. The CDR3 runs to 15 residues. V trimming: 0 bases; J trimming: 2 bases; junction bases outside the gene matches: 4. Germline-derived CDR1 and CDR2 are SGHRS and YFSETQ. CDR3 sequence reads: CASSLGGTGTYEQYF. The CDR3 coding sequence is TGCGCCAGCAGCTTGGGGGGGACAGGAACCTACGAGCAGTACTTC.

The chain uses TRBV9 and TRBJ2-1, with a possible D match to TRBD2 (5 bases). The length of the CDR3 is 15 residues. From germline, CDR1 is SGDLS and CDR2 YYNGEE. V was trimmed by 0 bases and J by 4 bases, leaving 11 bases between them. The CDR3 coding sequence is TGTGCCAGCAGCGTAGCGGGATCGGGATACAATGAGCAGTTCTTC. This codes for CASSVAGSGYNEQFF.

The chain is built from TRBV28 and TRBJ1-3, with TRBD1 identical over 7 bases. The CDR3 has 15 amino acids. Germline V gene lookup returns CDR1 MDHEN and CDR2 SYDVKM. V dropped 5 bases and J dropped 2; count of bases not matched to a gene: 6. The CDR3 is CASSVQGEPGNTIYF. CDR3 bases: TGTGCCAGCAGTGTCCAGGGGGAACCTGGAAACACCATATATTTT.

This chain joins TRBV7-9 and TRBJ2-7, with D maybe TRBD1 (5 bases). Germline-derived CDR1 and CDR2 are SEHNR and FQNEAQ (reference sequence). Trimming removed 3 bases at V and 3 bases at J, with 12 bases between. The CDR3 length is 14 residues. The CDR3 sequence: CASSFGRQGYEQYF. DNA for the CDR3: TGTGCCAGCAGCTTTGGTCGCCAGGGCTACGAGCAGTACTTC.

V and J are TRBV5-4 and TRBJ1-1, with D perhaps TRBD1 (6 bases). Germline V gene data show CDR1 as SGHNT and CDR2 as YYREEE (reference sequence). The CDR3 has 14 amino acids. Trimming cost V 1 base and J 6 bases, with 13 bases left between them. The CDR3 reads CASSLQGTSAEAFF. CDR3 coding DNA: TGTGCCAGCAGCTTGCAGGGGACAAGCGCTGAAGCTTTCTTT.

This clone was recorded a few times. This chain links TRBV11-1 with TRBJ2-3; TRBD2 aligns across 10 bases. With V trimmed by 6 bases and J by 5 bases, 11 bases remained unmatched. The CDR3 has 16 amino acids. Looked up from germline, CDR1 is SGHAT and CDR2 is FQDESV (reference sequence). The CDR3 sequence: CASRLTSGPGIDTQYF. DNA of the CDR3: TGTGCCAGCAGGCTGACTAGCGGGCCGGGGATAGATACGCAGTATTTT.